This TCR beta chain was sequenced during a study of cytomegalovirus exposure and HLA in healthy donors. Study results and limitations: With DRB1 most and HLA-C fewest, TCR association rates differed between HLA loci in a later analysis.

Comment on this clone: Antigen unknown.

V was clipped by 0 bases and J by 4 bases, with 7 bases between them. CDR1 and CDR2 from the germline V gene are MNHEY and SVGAGI. The CDR3 length is 14 residues. Vbeta (60) and Jbeta (13) primers were used in the PCR. The data were produced by immunoSEQ multiplex PCR, yet TCRdb's version contains in-frame clones alone and is incomplete. Found here are 200,000 to 250,000 clones, about 80% of them singletons; the top ten hold around 0.57%. The source material was PBMCs. The TCR was taken from a woman in her forties in good health and CMV-seronegative. The rearrangement uses TRBV6-5 and TRBJ1-3; D is perhaps TRBD1 (5 bases). The CDR3 nucleotides read TGTGCCAGCAGTTACTCAGCAGGGGGAAACACCATATATTTT. Encoded protein: CASSYSAGGNTIYF.